The rows below give T cell receptor beta chains drawn from one sample of a study of control samples from healthy donors and cancer patients. Here immunoSEQ multiplex PCR was the method, and the copy in TCRdb shows in-frame clones only, minus some. Of about 180,000 clones listed, 80% to 95% are singletons. Sequencing used blood. The origin of the receptors is a woman aged 40-49 years in good health. The CDR3 runs from the conserved cysteine through the conserved F or W. The D gene is left open where the match is weak. Clone sizes are given selectively: once, few, many, or a class where the clone is expanded.

abundance | j_gene | v_gene | d_gene | len | CDR3aa | CDR3nt
NA | TRBJ2-1 | TRBV5-6 | NA | 15 | CASSLARPYGDEQFF | TGTGCCAGCAGCTTGGCCCGCCCTTATGGAGATGAGCAGTTCTTC
NA | TRBJ1-1 | TRBV14 | TRBD1 | 15 | CASSPRDRGNTEAFF | TGTGCCAGCAGCCCCCGGGACAGGGGGAACACTGAAGCTTTCTTT
NA | TRBJ1-2 | TRBV6-5 | NA | 12 | CASSTVAGGYTF | TGTGCCAGCAGTACTGTTGCTGGCGGCTACACCTTC
once | TRBJ2-7 | TRBV28 | NA | 14 | CASSPPDTGDEQYF | TGTGCCAGCAGTCCCCCCGACACTGGGGACGAGCAGTACTTC
NA | TRBJ2-5 | TRBV5-4 | TRBD2 | 16 | CAASGVEEEGEETQYF | TGTGCCGCCAGCGGGGTTGAGGAGGAGGGAGAAGAGACCCAGTACTTC
NA | TRBJ2-1 | TRBV20-1 | NA | 11 | CSARMEGEQFF | TGCAGTGCTAGGATGGAAGGCGAGCAGTTCTTC
once | TRBJ1-4 | TRBV28 | NA | 14 | CASSFRHSDEKLFF | TGTGCCAGCAGTTTCCGACATTCAGATGAAAAACTGTTTTTT
NA | TRBJ1-3 | TRBV5-1 | NA | 16 | CASSLGGPAPGNTIYF | TGCGCCAGCAGTTTGGGGGGTCCCGCTCCTGGAAACACCATATATTTT
NA | TRBJ2-7 | TRBV7-2 | NA | 17 | CASSLAGPGSGTYEQYF | TGTGCCAGCAGCTTAGCGGGTCCAGGCTCGGGTACCTACGAGCAGTACTTC
NA | TRBJ1-2 | TRBV11-2 | NA | 14 | CASSPRGEVYGYTF | TGTGCCAGCAGCCCCCGTGGAGAGGTCTATGGCTACACCTTC
NA | TRBJ2-7 | TRBV6-5 | TRBD2 | 15 | CASDKWGPRGDEQYF | TGTGCCAGCGATAAGTGGGGCCCCCGGGGGGACGAGCAGTACTTC
NA | TRBJ1-1 | TRBV14 | NA | 14 | CASSSGSGSTEAFF | TGTGCCAGCAGTTCAGGGTCGGGGAGTACTGAAGCTTTCTTT
NA | TRBJ2-3 | TRBV11-2 | TRBD2 | 14 | CASSVLAGGDTQYF | TGTGCCAGCAGCGTTCTAGCGGGGGGGGATACGCAGTATTTT
NA | TRBJ2-1 | TRBV2 | TRBD1 | 20 | CASSELRGQVSSYEYNEQFF | TGTGCCAGCAGTGAACTCAGGGGACAGGTTTCCTCCTACGAGTACAATGAGCAGTTCTTC
NA | TRBJ2-6 | TRBV3-1/TRBV3-2 | TRBD1 | 20 | CASSQGGQGGFDSGANVLTF | TGTGCCAGCAGCCAAGGGGGACAGGGAGGCTTCGACTCTGGGGCCAACGTCCTGACTTTC
NA | TRBJ2-2 | TRBV9 | TRBD1 | 15 | CASSTRDRNTGELFF | TGTGCCAGCAGCACCAGGGACAGGAACACCGGGGAGCTGTTTTTT
once | TRBJ2-5 | TRBV29-1 | NA | 11 | CSVPRGETQYF | TGCAGCGTACCTAGAGGAGAGACCCAGTACTTC
NA | TRBJ1-1 | TRBV19 | NA | 13 | CASSIGLYTEAFF | TGTGCCAGTAGTATCGGTCTTTACACTGAAGCTTTCTTT
NA | TRBJ2-5 | TRBV4-1 | TRBD2 | 17 | CASSQVVAGGGQETQYF | TGCGCCAGCAGCCAAGTTGTGGCGGGGGGTGGTCAAGAGACCCAGTACTTC